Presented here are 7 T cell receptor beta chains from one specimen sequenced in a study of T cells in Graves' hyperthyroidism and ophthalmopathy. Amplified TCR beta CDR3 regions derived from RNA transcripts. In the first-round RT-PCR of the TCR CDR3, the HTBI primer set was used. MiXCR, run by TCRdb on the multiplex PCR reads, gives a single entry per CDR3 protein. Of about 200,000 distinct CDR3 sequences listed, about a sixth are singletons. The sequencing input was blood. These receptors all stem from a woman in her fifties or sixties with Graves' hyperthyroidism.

The CDR3 DNA sequence: TGTGCCAGCAGCGACGCGCCTACAGATACGCAGTATTTT. It encodes CASSDAPTDTQYF. V gene TRBV9 combines with J gene TRBJ2-3; D gene ambiguous. This CDR3 has 13 residues. The V and J ends lost 3 bases and 3 bases respectively, with 8 bases between them. Germline lookup yields CDR1 SGDLS and CDR2 YYNGEE. The complete variable domain, with remaining parts taken from reference TRBV9 and TRBJ2-3, reads DSGVTQTPKHLITATGQRVTLRCSPRSGDLSVYWYQQSLDQGLQFLIQYYNGEERAKGNILERFSAQQFPDLHSELNLSSLELGDSALYFCASSDAPTDTQYFGPGTRLTVL.

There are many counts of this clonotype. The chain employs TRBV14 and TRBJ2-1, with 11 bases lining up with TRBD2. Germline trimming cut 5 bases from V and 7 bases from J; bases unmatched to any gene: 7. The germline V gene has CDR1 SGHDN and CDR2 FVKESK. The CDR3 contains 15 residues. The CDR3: CASSFSGRALNEQFF. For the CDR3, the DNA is TGTGCCAGCAGCTTTAGCGGGAGGGCCCTAAATGAGCAGTTCTTC.

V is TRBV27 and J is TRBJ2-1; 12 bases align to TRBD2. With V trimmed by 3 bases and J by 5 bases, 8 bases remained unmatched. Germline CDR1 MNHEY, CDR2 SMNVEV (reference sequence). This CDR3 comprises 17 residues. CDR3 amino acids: CASSFKRTSGINNEQFF. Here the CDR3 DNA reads TGTGCCAGCAGTTTCAAAAGGACTAGCGGGATCAACAATGAGCAGTTCTTC.

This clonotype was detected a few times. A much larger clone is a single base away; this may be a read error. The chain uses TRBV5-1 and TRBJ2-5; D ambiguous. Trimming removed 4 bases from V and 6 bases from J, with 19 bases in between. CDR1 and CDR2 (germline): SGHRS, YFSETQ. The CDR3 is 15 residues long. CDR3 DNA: TGCGCCAGCAGCCCCGGTTTAGCAGTAAGACAGACCCAGTACTTC. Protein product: CASSPGLAVRQTQYF.

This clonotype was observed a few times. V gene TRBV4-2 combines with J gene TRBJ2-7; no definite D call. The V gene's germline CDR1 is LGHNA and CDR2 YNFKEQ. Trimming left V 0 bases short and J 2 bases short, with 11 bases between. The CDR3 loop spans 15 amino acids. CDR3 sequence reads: CASSQDFGPTYEQYF. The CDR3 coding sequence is TGTGCCAGCAGCCAAGATTTTGGTCCGACCTACGAGCAGTACTTC.

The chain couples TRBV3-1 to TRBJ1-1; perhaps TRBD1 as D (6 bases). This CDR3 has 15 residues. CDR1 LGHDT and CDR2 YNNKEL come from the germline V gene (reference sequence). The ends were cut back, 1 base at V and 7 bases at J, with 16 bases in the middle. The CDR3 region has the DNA TGTGCCAGCAGCCAAGGGTCAGGGGCAGCGATTGAAGCTTTCTTT. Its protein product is CASSQGSGAAIEAFF. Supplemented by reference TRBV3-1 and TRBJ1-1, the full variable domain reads DTAVSQTPKYLVTQMGNDKSIKCEQNLGHDTMYWYKQDSKKFLKIMFSYNNKELIINETVPNRFSPKSPDKAHLNLHINSLELGDSAVYFCASSQGSGAAIEAFFGQGTRLTVV.

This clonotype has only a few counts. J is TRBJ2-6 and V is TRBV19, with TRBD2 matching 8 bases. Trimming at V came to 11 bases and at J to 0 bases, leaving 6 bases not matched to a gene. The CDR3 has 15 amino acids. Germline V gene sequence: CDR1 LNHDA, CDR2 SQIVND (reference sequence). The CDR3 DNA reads TGTGCCTCCGGGACTAGTTCCTCTGGGGCCAACGTCCTGACTTTC. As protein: CASGTSSSGANVLTF.